This TCR beta chain was sequenced during a study of blood T cell repertoires in COVID-19. Study details: Collection of acute and convalescent COVID-19 samples took place in the United States, Italy and Spain. PBMCs, B-cell-depleted T cells, or T cells provided the cDNA or gDNA that made up the material.

Authors' methods: Amplification from reference gene primers served as the basis for estimated nucleated cell counts. Data came from immunoSEQ multiplex PCR; TCRdb stores just in-frame clones and leaves some out. V, J and clone size reflect that table, while D and trimming were determined from the DNA. The repertoire holds roughly 200,000 clones, around nine tenths seen once, with around 6.6% in the top ten. V lost 6 bases to trimming and J lost 2 bases; unmatched junction nucleotides: 3. The CDR3 has 14 residues. Germline values: CDR1 KGHSH, CDR2 LQKENI. This chain links TRBV18 with TRBJ2-1, with 8 bases identical to TRBD1. The clonotype was recovered from a man aged 40-49 years with acute or convalescent COVID-19. The sample comprised peripheral blood. The DNA of the CDR3 is TGTGCCAGCTCCCTACAGGGGGCCTACAATGAGCAGTTCTTC. Its translation is CASSLQGAYNEQFF.